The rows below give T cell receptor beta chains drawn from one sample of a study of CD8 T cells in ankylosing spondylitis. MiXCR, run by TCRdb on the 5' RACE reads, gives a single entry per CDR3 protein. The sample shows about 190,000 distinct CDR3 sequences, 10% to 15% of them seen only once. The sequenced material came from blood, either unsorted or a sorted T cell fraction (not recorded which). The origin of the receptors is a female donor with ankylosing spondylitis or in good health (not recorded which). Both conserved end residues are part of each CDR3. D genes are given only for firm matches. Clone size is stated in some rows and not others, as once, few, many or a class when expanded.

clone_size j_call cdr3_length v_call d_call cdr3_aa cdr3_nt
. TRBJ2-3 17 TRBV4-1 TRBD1 CASSQDGAGGSSDTQYF TGCGCCAGCAGCCAAGATGGGGCAGGGGGCAGTTCAGATACGCAGTATTTT
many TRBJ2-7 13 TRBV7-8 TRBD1 CASSLALQGFQYF TGTGCCAGCAGCTTAGCACTACAGGGGTTTCAGTACTTC
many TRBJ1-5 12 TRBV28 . CASSLSTEPQHF TGTGCCAGCAGTTTGTCGACCGAACCCCAGCATTTT
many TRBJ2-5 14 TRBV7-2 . CASSPRGSGETQYF TGTGCCAGCAGCCCCCGGGGCAGCGGGGAGACCCAGTACTTC
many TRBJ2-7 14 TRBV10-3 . CAISDSRGSYEQYF TGTGCCATCAGTGATAGCCGGGGCTCCTACGAGCAGTACTTC
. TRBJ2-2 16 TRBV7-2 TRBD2 CASSLGLAGVTGELFF TGTGCCAGCAGCCTAGGACTAGCGGGAGTGACCGGGGAGCTGTTTTTT
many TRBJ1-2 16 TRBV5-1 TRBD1 CASSLEAVDRVGGYTF TGCGCCAGCAGCTTGGAGGCTGTGGACAGGGTTGGTGGCTACACCTTC
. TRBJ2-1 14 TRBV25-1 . CASSEVGGSDEQFF TGTGCCAGCAGTGAGGTAGGGGGGAGCGATGAGCAGTTCTTC
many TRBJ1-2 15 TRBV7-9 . CASIHPGGMDYGYTF TGTGCCAGCATCCACCCGGGGGGGATGGACTATGGCTACACCTTC
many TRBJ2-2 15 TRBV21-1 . CASSRTTGNTGELFF TGTGCCAGCAGCAGGACAACAGGGAACACCGGGGAGCTGTTTTTT
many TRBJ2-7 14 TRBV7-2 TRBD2 CASSQREGRYEQYF TGTGCCAGCAGCCAGCGGGAGGGAAGATACGAGCAGTACTTC
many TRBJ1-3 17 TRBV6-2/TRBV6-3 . CASRDLTTDSSGNTIYF TGTGCCAGCAGAGACCTCACTACGGACAGCTCTGGAAACACCATATATTTT
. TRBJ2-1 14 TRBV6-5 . CASSYSTKIGSQFF TGTGCCAGCAGTTACTCGACGAAAATTGGGTCGCAGTTCTTC
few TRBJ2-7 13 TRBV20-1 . CSGLTEASYEQYF TGCAGTGGACTGACCGAAGCCTCCTACGAGCAGTACTTC
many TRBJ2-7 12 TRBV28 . CASSLVNYEQYF TGTGCCAGCAGTTTAGTCAACTACGAGCAGTACTTC
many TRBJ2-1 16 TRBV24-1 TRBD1 CATSDPRTGDVGEQFF TGTGCCACCAGTGATCCTCGGACAGGGGACGTAGGTGAGCAGTTCTTC
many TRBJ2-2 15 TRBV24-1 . CATSDRTVHTGELFF TGTGCCACCAGTGACAGGACAGTCCACACCGGGGAGCTGTTTTTT
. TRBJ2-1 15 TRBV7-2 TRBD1 CASSQTGGGNNEQFF TGTGCCAGCAGCCAGACAGGGGGCGGCAACAATGAGCAGTTCTTC
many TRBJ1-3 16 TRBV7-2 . CASSLAPTGYGNTIYF TGTGCCAGCAGCTTAGCACCCACAGGGTATGGAAACACCATATATTTT
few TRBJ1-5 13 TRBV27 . CASSDRRGQPQHF TGTGCCAGCAGCGATCGGAGAGGACAGCCCCAGCATTTT
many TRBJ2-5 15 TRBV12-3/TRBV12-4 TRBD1 CASRPPAGGSRTQYF TGTGCCAGCAGGCCTCCTGCAGGGGGCTCTAGGACCCAGTACTTC
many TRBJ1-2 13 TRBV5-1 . CASSLKRNYGYTF TGCGCCAGCAGCTTGAAGCGTAACTATGGCTACACCTTC
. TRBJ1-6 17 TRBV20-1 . CCARDGPRIGYNSPLHF TGCTGTGCTAGAGATGGCCCAAGAATAGGTTATAATTCACCCCTCCACTTT
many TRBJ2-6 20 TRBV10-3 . CAISAVGGARILTGANVLTF TGTGCCATCAGCGCCGTTGGGGGGGCTCGGATCCTAACTGGGGCCAACGTCCTGACTTTC
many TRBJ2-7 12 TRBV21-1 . CASNPESYEQYF TGTGCCAGCAATCCAGAGTCCTACGAGCAGTACTTC
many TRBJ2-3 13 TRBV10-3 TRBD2 CAISDAGGDTQYF TGTGCCATCAGTGACGCGGGAGGGGATACGCAGTATTTT
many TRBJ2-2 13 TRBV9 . CASRGTNTGELFF TGTGCCAGCAGGGGGACGAACACCGGGGAGCTGTTTTTT
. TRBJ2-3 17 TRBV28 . CASSSAYSLSSTDTQYF TGTGCCAGCAGTTCCGCCTACAGCCTATCTAGCACAGATACGCAGTATTTT
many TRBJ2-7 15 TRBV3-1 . CASSQVGGSSTEQYF TGTGCCAGCAGCCAAGTCGGAGGCTCCTCGACCGAGCAGTACTTC
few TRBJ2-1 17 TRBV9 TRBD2 CASSVFHLAGEDEEQFF TGTGCCAGCAGCGTTTTCCACCTAGCGGGAGAGGATGAGGAGCAGTTCTTC
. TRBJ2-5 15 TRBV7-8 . CASSSGMQGGETQYF TGTGCCAGCAGCTCGGGTATGCAGGGGGGAGAGACCCAGTACTTC
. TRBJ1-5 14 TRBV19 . CASSIQGRNQPQHF TGTGCCAGTAGTATACAGGGGAGGAATCAGCCCCAGCATTTT
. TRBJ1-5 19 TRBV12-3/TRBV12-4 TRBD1 CASSLEHGHGTGGNQPQHF TGTGCCAGCAGTTTAGAACACGGGCATGGGACAGGGGGCAATCAGCCCCAGCATTTT
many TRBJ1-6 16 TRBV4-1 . CASSQDRGSYNSPLHF TGCGCCAGCAGCCAAGATAGGGGCAGTTACAATTCACCCCTCCACTTT
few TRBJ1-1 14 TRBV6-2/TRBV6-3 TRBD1 CASTATGMNTEAFF TGTGCCAGCACCGCGACAGGGATGAACACTGAAGCTTTCTTT
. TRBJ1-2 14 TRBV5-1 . CASSLGSDSGSYTF TGCGCCAGCAGCTTGGGGTCCGATAGCGGGAGCTACACCTTC
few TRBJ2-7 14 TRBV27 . CASSLLPGTYEQYF TGTGCCAGCAGTTTACTACCAGGGACCTACGAGCAGTACTTC
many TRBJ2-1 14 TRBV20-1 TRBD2 CSAKGLAEHNEQFF TGCAGTGCTAAAGGACTAGCGGAACACAATGAGCAGTTCTTC
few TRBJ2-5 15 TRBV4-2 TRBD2 CASSPSGIPGETQYF TGTGCCAGCAGCCCCAGCGGGATCCCGGGAGAGACCCAGTACTTC
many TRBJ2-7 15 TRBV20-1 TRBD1 CSANGVPDRDHEQYF TGCAGTGCTAATGGTGTTCCGGACAGGGACCACGAGCAGTACTTC
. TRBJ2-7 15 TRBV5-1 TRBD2 CASSLGASGSREQYF TGCGCCAGCAGCTTGGGGGCTAGCGGTTCACGGGAGCAGTACTTC
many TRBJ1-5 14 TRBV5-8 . CASRDKQTNQPQHF TGTGCCAGCAGGGACAAGCAGACCAACCAGCCCCAGCATTTT
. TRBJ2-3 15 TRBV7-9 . CASSYVSSGTDTQYF TGTGCCAGCAGTTACGTCTCCTCTGGCACAGATACGCAGTATTTT
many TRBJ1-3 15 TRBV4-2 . CASSPGRVTGNTIYF TGTGCCAGCAGCCCCGGTCGTGTGACTGGAAACACCATATATTTT